These 28 T cell receptor beta chains were all obtained from the same sample, sequenced in a study of blood T cell repertoires in COVID-19 (TCRdb year 2020). Libraries were built with the immunoSEQ multiplex PCR assay. TCRdb limited this immuneACCESS table to in-frame rearrangements with V and J called. A share of clones is missing; checked studies link under half to unresolved V genes, and the rest is unexplained. The sample has more than 90,000 clones on record, about 89% of them singletons. The ten largest clones add up to under 5% of the sample. The specimen sequenced was peripheral blood. These receptors were obtained from a man aged 40-50 years with acute or convalescent COVID-19.

This clone was seen only a few times. V gene TRBV18 combines with J gene TRBJ2-6; 7 bases map to TRBD1. V was clipped by 3 bases and J by 0 bases; unmatched bases: 5. Germline V lookup: CDR1 KGHSH, CDR2 LQKENI. There are 17 residues in the CDR3. CDR3 nucleotide sequence: TGTGCCAGCTCACCCTTGGGACAGCCCTCTGGGGCCAACGTCCTGACTTTC. It translates to CASSPLGQPSGANVLTF.

The V gene is TRBV5-4, the J gene TRBJ1-4; tentatively, D is TRBD1 (6 bases). The CDR3 extends over 15 amino acids. Germline values: CDR1 SGHNT, CDR2 YYREEE (reference sequence). V was trimmed by 4 bases and J by 3 bases, leaving 13 bases between them. Here the CDR3 reads CASSLEGGANEKLFF. The CDR3 DNA follows: TGTGCCAGCAGCCTAGAAGGGGGTGCTAATGAAAAACTGTTTTTT.

This clone occurred once. The rearrangement joins TRBV3-1 (or the pseudogene TRBV3-2) to TRBJ2-5; 13 bases match TRBD2. CDR3 size: 16 residues. The germline V gene encodes CDR1 LGHDT and CDR2 YNNKEL (reference sequence). With 6 bases clipped from V and 5 bases from J, the junction kept 9 bases outside the gene matches. Here the CDR3 reads CASRRTSGGARETQYF. CDR3 nucleotide sequence: TGTGCCAGCAGGAGAACTAGCGGGGGGGCCCGGGAGACCCAGTACTTC.

This chain joins TRBV5-1 and TRBJ2-5; 9 bases agree with TRBD2. The germline CDR1 and CDR2 sequences are SGHRS and YFSETQ. V lost 4 bases to trimming and J lost 1 base; unmatched junction nucleotides: 8. The CDR3 is 16 residues long. The CDR3 DNA sequence: TGCGCCAGCAGCATTGTAGCGGGGGCCCCCCAAGAGACCCAGTACTTC. Translated, it gives CASSIVAGAPQETQYF.

The J gene is TRBJ1-1, the V gene TRBV6-6, with D possibly matching TRBD1 (6 bases). CDR3 length: 15 residues. Germline-derived CDR1 and CDR2 are MNHNY and SVGAGI (reference sequence). Trimming pared 0 bases from V and 0 bases from J, leaving 8 bases between. CDR3 amino acids: CASSYSRDMNTEAFF. The CDR3 coding sequence is TGTGCCAGCAGTTACTCTAGGGACATGAACACTGAAGCTTTCTTT.

The chain recombines TRBV11-2 with TRBJ1-5; 9 bases map to TRBD1. The CDR3 consists of 15 residues. Germline values: CDR1 SGHAT, CDR2 FQNNGV. V dropped 5 bases and J dropped 7; count of bases not matched to a gene: 9. The CDR3 nucleotides are TGTGCCAGCAGCCCCAGAACAGGGGGCGGCCAGCCCCAGCATTTT. Protein product: CASSPRTGGGQPQHF.

CDR3 in DNA: TGTGCCGCAGGAGGGAGGGCTCGCGGTTTGGAGACCCAGTACTTC. This encodes CAAGGRARGLETQYF. The chain employs TRBV5-8 and TRBJ2-5; TRBD2 agrees at 7 bases. Trimming removed 10 bases from V and 5 bases from J; junction bases left unmatched: 17. Germline V gene sequence: CDR1 SGHTS, CDR2 YDEGEE. The CDR3 loop spans 15 amino acids.

The rearrangement uses TRBV27 and TRBJ2-7; TRBD1 agrees at 9 bases. Per the germline V gene, CDR1 is MNHEY and CDR2 is SMNVEV (reference sequence). The CDR3 extends over 15 amino acids. J lost 2 bases, V lost 8 bases, and 10 bases had no gene match. CDR3 nucleotide sequence: TGTGCCAGCTCCACCGGGACAGGGCCAACCTACGAGCAGTACTTC. It codes for CASSTGTGPTYEQYF.

This chain links TRBV7-8 with TRBJ2-3; 10 bases match TRBD2. This CDR3 region has 19 residues. From germline, CDR1 is SGHVS and CDR2 FQNEAQ. The ends lost 5 bases at V and 0 bases at J; junction bases unmatched: 14. The CDR3 DNA is TGTGCCAGCAGCCGAGATAGCGGGGGGTCCCTAAGTAGCACAGATACGCAGTATTTT. The encoded protein is CASSRDSGGSLSSTDTQYF.

This chain joins TRBV28 and TRBJ1-5; 7 positions agree with TRBD1. V lost 10 bases and J lost 7; bases outside the gene matches: 13. The CDR3 has 14 amino acids. Germline V lookup: CDR1 MDHEN, CDR2 SYDVKM. CDR3 in amino acids: CAIEDRMEGQPQHF. For the CDR3, the DNA is TGTGCCATAGAGGACAGGATGGAAGGGCAGCCCCAGCATTTT.

This clone was detected once. The chain links TRBV12-3 or TRBV12-4 to TRBJ1-1, with 8 positions matching TRBD1. Trimming cost V 3 bases and J 6 bases; bases outside gene matches: 3. The CDR3 sequence is 13 residues long. DNA of the CDR3: TGTGCCAGCAGTTTGGGGACAGGAGCTGAAGCTTTCTTT. As protein: CASSLGTGAEAFF.

J is TRBJ2-2 and V is TRBV7-2; 8 bases are a match to TRBD2. The CDR3 runs 16 residues. Trimming cost V 5 bases and J 4 bases; bases outside gene matches: 9. Germline CDR1 is SGHTA and CDR2 is FQGNSA. The DNA of the CDR3 is TGTGCCAGCAGCCCGCCGGGACTAGACTTCACCGGGGAGCTGTTTTTT. Protein product: CASSPPGLDFTGELFF.

This chain joins TRBV19 and TRBJ2-1; 11 nucleotides agree with TRBD2. From germline, CDR1 is LNHDA and CDR2 SQIVND (reference sequence). The CDR3 has 16 residues. V lost 7 bases to trimming and J lost 7 bases; unmatched junction nucleotides: 12. In nucleotides, the CDR3 is TGTGCCAGTACGGCCTTGCTAGCGGGAGGTGTTAATGAGCAGTTCTTC. Protein sequence: CASTALLAGGVNEQFF.

The rearrangement uses TRBV30 and TRBJ1-2; tentatively, D is TRBD1 (6 bases). Per germline, CDR1 GTSNPN and CDR2 SVGIG (reference sequence). The CDR3 length is 13 residues. Trimming removed 3 bases at V and 6 bases at J, with 14 bases between. CDR3 protein: CAWREQGRNGYTF. The CDR3 DNA reads as TGTGCCTGGAGGGAACAGGGAAGGAATGGCTACACCTTC.

This chain uses TRBV2 with TRBJ2-3; 7 nucleotides line up with TRBD2. CDR3 length: 15 amino acids. The germline gives CDR1 SNHLY, CDR2 FYNNEI. The ends lost 4 bases at V and 3 bases at J; junction bases unmatched: 7. The CDR3 DNA reads TGTGCCAGCAGTGTAGGGCAGGGACTAACAGATACGCAGTATTTT. Translation gives CASSVGQGLTDTQYF.

This clone is termed large. The chain carries TRBV3-1 (or the pseudogene TRBV3-2) and TRBJ1-5, with TRBD1 identical over 12 bases. Per the germline V gene, CDR1 is LGHDT and CDR2 is YNNKEL (reference sequence). J lost 1 base, V lost 4 bases, and 11 bases had no gene match. The CDR3 loop spans 19 amino acids. The CDR3 is CASSPSWGQGAVSNQPQHF. CDR3 nucleotides: TGTGCCAGCAGCCCGTCTTGGGGACAGGGGGCTGTAAGCAATCAGCCCCAGCATTTT.

This chain connects TRBV30 to TRBJ1-1; D is possibly TRBD1 (6 bases). The CDR3 totals 15 residues. The V end was cut by 1 base, the J end by 0 bases, with 12 bases between. In germline, CDR1 is GTSNPN, CDR2 SVGIG (reference sequence). The CDR3 nucleotides are TGTGCCTGGAGTGCCCACCAGGGGTTGAACACTGAAGCTTTCTTT. Translation: CAWSAHQGLNTEAFF.

A remark on this clone: The junction and the germline gene differ at one end; a read error may be behind it. The chain uses TRBV7-7 and TRBJ2-5; D remains unclear. Germline CDR1 is SSHAT and CDR2 is FNYEAQ (reference sequence). The CDR3 runs 13 residues. The chain's CDR3 is CASSLGGPETQYF. The DNA of the CDR3 is TGTGCTAGCAGCTTAGGTGGGCCCGAGACCCAGTACTTC.

The chain carries TRBV25-1 and TRBJ2-7; D perhaps matches TRBD1 (6 bases). The CDR3 is 14 residues long. V lost 2 bases, J lost 4 bases, and 12 bases lay in between. Germline loops: CDR1 MGHDK, CDR2 SYGVNS. The CDR3 spells CASSEPGHTYEQYF. For the CDR3, the DNA is TGTGCCAGCAGTGAACCGGGACACACTTACGAGCAGTACTTC.

The chain uses TRBV5-1 and TRBJ2-2; D remains unclear. With 3 bases removed from V and 9 bases from J, the gap between germline ends came to 21 bases. CDR1 and CDR2 from the germline V gene are SGHRS and YFSETQ. CDR3 length: 16 amino acids. CDR3 amino acids: CASSSVSGQTHRELFF. In DNA form, the CDR3 reads TGCGCCAGCAGCTCCGTTTCGGGTCAGACCCACCGGGAGCTGTTTTTT.

The chain recombines TRBV6-1 with TRBJ2-5; TRBD1 matches at 8 bases. The ends lost 6 bases at V and 1 base at J; junction bases unmatched: 7. The germline V gene has CDR1 MNHNS and CDR2 SASEGT. The CDR3 extends over 15 amino acids. The CDR3 DNA is TGTGCCAGCAGAGACAGGACAGGGAGCCAAGAGACCCAGTACTTC. Translated: CASRDRTGSQETQYF.

The chain joins TRBV4-2 to TRBJ2-5; 8 bases agree with TRBD2. The V gene end was trimmed by 0 bases and the J gene end by 2 bases; junction bases not matched to a gene: 14. The CDR3 is 19 amino acids. Germline values: CDR1 LGHNA, CDR2 YNFKEQ. Here the CDR3 reads CASSQDGRERGSSQETQYF. CDR3 nucleotides: TGTGCCAGCAGCCAAGATGGGAGGGAGCGGGGGAGCTCGCAAGAGACCCAGTACTTC.

This clone came up once. V is TRBV6-2 or TRBV6-3 and J is TRBJ2-7; TRBD2 matches 7 bases. The CDR3 is 16 residues long. V shed 3 bases and J 7 bases; nucleotides not matched to a gene: 15. Germline CDR1 reads MNHEY; CDR2 reads SVGEGT. The CDR3 DNA sequence: TGTGCCAGCAGTTATGCCGTCGAGCGGGAACTGGGGGAGCAGTACTTC. Translating gives CASSYAVERELGEQYF.

The chain uses TRBV5-1 and TRBJ1-1; 8 positions agree with TRBD1. This CDR3 is 14 amino acids long. Germline-derived CDR1 and CDR2 are SGHRS and YFSETQ. V lost 4 bases, J lost 6 bases, and 8 bases stayed unmatched. The CDR3 region has the DNA TGCGCCAGCAGCATTGACAGGGGAGGGGCTGAAGCTTTCTTT. Translated: CASSIDRGGAEAFF. Combining the CDR3 with reference TRBV5-1 and TRBJ1-1 gives the whole variable domain KAGVTQTPRYLIKTRGQQVTLSCSPISGHRSVSWYQQTPGQGLQFLFEYFSETQRNKGNFPGRFSGRQFSNSRSEMNVSTLELGDSALYLCASSIDRGGAEAFFGQGTRLTVV.

This clone was picked up a small number of times. The rearrangement links TRBV5-4 to TRBJ2-1, with 9 positions matching TRBD2. The CDR3 contains 15 residues. V trimming: 2 bases; J trimming: 8 bases; junction bases outside the gene matches: 8. Germline assignment: CDR1 SGHNT and CDR2 YYREEE (reference sequence). The CDR3 spells CASSFLAGAGDEQFF. Here the CDR3 DNA reads TGTGCCAGCAGCTTCTTAGCGGGGGCGGGGGATGAGCAGTTCTTC.

The rearrangement uses TRBV10-2 and TRBJ1-5; tentatively, D is TRBD1 (6 bases). CDR3 length: 16 amino acids. From germline, CDR1 is WSHSY and CDR2 SAAADI. The germline V and J ends were trimmed by 4 bases and 2 bases, with 15 bases remaining between them. The chain's CDR3 is CASSGRGENGNQPQHF. The CDR3 nucleotides are TGCGCCAGCAGTGGCAGGGGCGAGAATGGCAATCAGCCCCAGCATTTT.

This sequence joins TRBV18 and TRBJ2-7; 10 bases map to TRBD2. V was pared by 4 bases and J by 0 bases, with 0 bases of the junction left unmatched. The CDR3 is made up of 14 amino acids. CDR1 KGHSH and CDR2 LQKENI come from the germline V gene. The DNA of the CDR3 is TGTGCCAGCTCACTAGCGGGGGGCTCCTACGAGCAGTACTTC. Translated, it gives CASSLAGGSYEQYF.

V and J are TRBV3-1 (or the pseudogene TRBV3-2) and TRBJ2-7, with 8 bases aligning to TRBD1. J lost 12 bases, V lost 3 bases, and 16 bases had no gene match. The CDR3 is made up of 15 amino acids. Germline V gene data show CDR1 as LGHDT and CDR2 as YNNKEL (reference sequence). CDR3 amino acids: CASSHWDRSTVDLYF. For the CDR3, the DNA is TGTGCCAGCAGCCACTGGGACAGGTCGACCGTTGATCTGTACTTC.